These 3 T cell receptor beta chains originate from one sample sequenced in a study of blood T cells in healthy people across ages. Through a sample-barcoded 5' primer and a J-beta primer mix, a second PCR was run for about 6 to 11 cycles. TCRdb itself ran the 5' RACE reads through MiXCR, one entry per CDR3 protein. This table holds 800,000 to 1,000,000 distinct CDR3 sequences, 48% found once. Sequencing used blood. These receptor sequences come from a young man in good health.

The sample holds a few counts of this clonotype. This rearrangement joins TRBV27 to TRBJ1-2; D is uncertain. V was cut by 10 bases and J by 0 bases, with 18 bases left in between. The CDR3 is made up of 15 amino acids. Germline V lookup: CDR1 MNHEY, CDR2 SMNVEV (reference sequence). The CDR3 DNA reads as TGTGCCACCAAAAGCTACGGGCCTACTAACTATGGCTACACCTTC. It specifies CATKSYGPTNYGYTF.

CDR3 residues: CASSLRTATLAKNIQYF. The CDR3 DNA is TGTGCCAGCAGCTTGAGGACAGCCACCCTAGCCAAAAACATTCAGTACTTC. This chain uses TRBV5-8 with TRBJ2-4, with D possibly matching TRBD1 (6 bases). Germline-derived CDR1 and CDR2 are SGHTS and YDEGEE. The V end lost 1 base, the J end lost 0 bases, and 14 bases lay between the germline ends. The CDR3 totals 17 residues. The variable domain in full, with the rest retrieved from reference TRBV5-8 and TRBJ2-4, is EAGVTQSPTHLIKTRGQQATLRCSPISGHTSVYWYQQALGLGLQFLLWYDEGEERNRGNFPPRFSGRQFPNYSSELNVNALELEDSALYLCASSLRTATLAKNIQYFGAGTRLSVL.

Only one count was recorded for this clonotype. The rearrangement joins TRBV6-5 to TRBJ2-7, with 8 positions matching TRBD2. The germline V gene has CDR1 MNHEY and CDR2 SVGAGI. The CDR3 has 11 residues. The V and J ends lost 7 bases and 6 bases, in that order; junction bases with no gene match: 2. DNA of the CDR3: TGTGCCAGCACCGCGGGGGGCGAGCAGTACTTC. It codes for CASTAGGEQYF.